The following is a T cell receptor (beta chain) sequence with its context. Its antigen remains unidentified. J was trimmed by 0 bases and V by 1 base; bases with no gene match: 7. Germline CDR1 reads SGHVS; CDR2 reads FNYEAQ. This CDR3 comprises 18 residues. This sample stems from a study of cytomegalovirus exposure and HLA in healthy donors. PCR employed 60 Vbeta and 13 Jbeta primers. Measured with immunoSEQ multiplex PCR; TCRdb has only the in-frame clones, and not every one. Of over 100,000 clones detected, 8.9% appear once; the ten largest clones hold roughly 7%. The study, taken as a whole, reports: It was likely that a cluster of highly shared sequence variants was a sequencing artifact. Using the classifier, cytomegalovirus status was reportedly diagnosed with high specificity and sensitivity.

The TCR sequence derives from a woman aged 40-49 years in good health and CMV-seropositive. V gene TRBV7-6 combines with J gene TRBJ2-3, with 10 bases lining up with TRBD1. The material sequenced was PBMCs. CDR3 loop: CASSLGTGGFISTDTQYF. The CDR3 DNA follows: TGTGCCAGCAGCTTAGGGACAGGGGGGTTCATTAGCACAGATACGCAGTATTTT.